These T cell receptor beta chains were read from a single sample in a study of metastatic and nonmetastatic thyroid tumors. TCRdb re-called the PCR reads via MiXCR. The table records roughly 15,000 clones, approximately 20% of them present only once. What was sequenced was adjacent normal tissue. The receptor set was obtained from a female donor with papillary thyroid cancer or a benign thyroid nodule (not recorded which). Some clones in this sample may be carry-over from other donors' samples. CDR3s leave out the opening cysteine and the closing phenylalanine or tryptophan. The order of the fields is V gene, clone size, J gene, CDR3 protein. A clone size is listed for some rows: how often the clone was seen (once, few, many), or a class if it is expanded.

v_gene: TRBV12-3/TRBV12-4
abundance: few
j_gene: TRBJ1-1
CDR3aa: ASSLSGTQGKAF

v_gene: TRBV12-3/TRBV12-4
abundance: many
j_gene: TRBJ2-7
CDR3aa: ASSSEGGLGQY

v_gene: TRBV27
abundance: NA
j_gene: TRBJ2-7
CDR3aa: ASRPLTTGGPYEQY

v_gene: TRBV3-1
abundance: many
j_gene: TRBJ1-2
CDR3aa: ASSRDSHGYT

v_gene: TRBV27
abundance: few
j_gene: TRBJ1-1
CDR3aa: ASSLITGKNTEAF

v_gene: TRBV5-1
abundance: NA
j_gene: TRBJ2-7
CDR3aa: ASSYGIVAAYEQY

v_gene: TRBV28
abundance: many
j_gene: TRBJ2-5
CDR3aa: ASSLHTRASEETQY

v_gene: TRBV19
abundance: NA
j_gene: TRBJ2-1
CDR3aa: ASSILTQCYWQF

v_gene: TRBV3-1
abundance: NA
j_gene: TRBJ2-7
CDR3aa: ASSPTPGQGFSYEQY

v_gene: TRBV20-1
abundance: few
j_gene: TRBJ1-2
CDR3aa: SASTQGSNYGYT

v_gene: TRBV9
abundance: many
j_gene: TRBJ2-2
CDR3aa: ASSVAVAGNTGELF